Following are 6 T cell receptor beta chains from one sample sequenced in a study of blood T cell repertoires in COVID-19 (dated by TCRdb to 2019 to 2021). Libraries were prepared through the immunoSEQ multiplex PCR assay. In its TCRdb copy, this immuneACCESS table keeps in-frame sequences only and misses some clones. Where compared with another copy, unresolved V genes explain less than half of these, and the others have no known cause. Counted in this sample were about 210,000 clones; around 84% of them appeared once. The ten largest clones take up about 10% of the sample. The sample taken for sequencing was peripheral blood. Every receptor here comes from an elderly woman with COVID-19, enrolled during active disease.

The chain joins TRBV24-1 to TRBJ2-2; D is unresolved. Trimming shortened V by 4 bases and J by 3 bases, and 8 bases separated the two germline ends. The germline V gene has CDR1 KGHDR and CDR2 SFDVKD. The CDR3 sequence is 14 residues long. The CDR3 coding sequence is TGTGCCACCAGTGACCTCCCTGACACCGGGGAGCTGTTTTTT. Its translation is CATSDLPDTGELFF.

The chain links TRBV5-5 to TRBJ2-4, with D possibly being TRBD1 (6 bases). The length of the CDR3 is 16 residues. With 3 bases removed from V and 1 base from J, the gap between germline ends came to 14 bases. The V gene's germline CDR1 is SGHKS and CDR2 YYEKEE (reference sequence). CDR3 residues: CASSWTVSTAKNIQYF. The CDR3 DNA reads TGTGCCAGCAGCTGGACAGTTAGCACCGCCAAAAACATTCAGTACTTC.

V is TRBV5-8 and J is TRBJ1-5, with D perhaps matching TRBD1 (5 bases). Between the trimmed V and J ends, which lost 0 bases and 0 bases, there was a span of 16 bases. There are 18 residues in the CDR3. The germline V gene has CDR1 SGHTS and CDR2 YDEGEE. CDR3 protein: CASSLAAAGPYSNQPQHF. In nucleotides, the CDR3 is TGTGCCAGCAGCTTGGCCGCGGCAGGGCCCTATAGCAATCAGCCCCAGCATTTT.

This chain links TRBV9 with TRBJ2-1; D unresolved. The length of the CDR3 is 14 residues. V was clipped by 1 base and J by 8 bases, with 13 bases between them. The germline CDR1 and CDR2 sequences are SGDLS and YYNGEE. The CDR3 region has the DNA TGTGCCAGCAGCGTATCAGGATACCCTGATGAGCAGTTCTTC. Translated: CASSVSGYPDEQFF.

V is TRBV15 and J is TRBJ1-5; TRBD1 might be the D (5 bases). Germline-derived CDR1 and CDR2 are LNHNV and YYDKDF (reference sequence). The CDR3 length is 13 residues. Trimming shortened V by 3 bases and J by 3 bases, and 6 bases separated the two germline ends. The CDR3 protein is CATSRGLNQPQHF. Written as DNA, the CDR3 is TGTGCCACCAGCAGGGGGCTCAATCAGCCCCAGCATTTT.

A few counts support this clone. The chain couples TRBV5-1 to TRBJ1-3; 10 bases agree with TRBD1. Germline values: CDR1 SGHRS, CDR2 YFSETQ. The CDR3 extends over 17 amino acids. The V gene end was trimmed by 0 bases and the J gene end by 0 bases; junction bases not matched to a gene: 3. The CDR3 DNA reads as TGCGCCAGCAGCTTGGAGGGACAGGGGAGCTCTGGAAACACCATATATTTT. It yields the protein CASSLEGQGSSGNTIYF.